This is a list of T cell receptor beta chains from one sample in a study of immune heterogeneity within non-small cell lung tumors. TCRdb redid the calling of the multiplex PCR reads with MiXCR, one entry per CDR3 protein. The data contain about 4,600 distinct CDR3 sequences, less than 40% of them seen just once; the ten biggest clones take up approximately 29%. The sequencing sample was made of lung tumor tissue. Source of these receptors: a woman aged 50 to 60 with non-small cell lung cancer. Both conserved end residues are part of each CDR3. The order of the fields is CDR3 protein, V gene, J gene.

cdr3_aa: CASSQDSGGIYEQYF
v_call: TRBV3-1
j_call: TRBJ2-7

cdr3_aa: CASSLRSGGPYNEQFF
v_call: TRBV7-9
j_call: TRBJ2-1

cdr3_aa: CASSVQGPDTEAFF
v_call: TRBV2
j_call: TRBJ1-1

cdr3_aa: CASSGLTSGPSTDTQYF
v_call: TRBV2
j_call: TRBJ2-3

cdr3_aa: CASSQQGATDTQYF
v_call: TRBV28
j_call: TRBJ2-3

cdr3_aa: CASSWTGVDTQYF
v_call: TRBV14
j_call: TRBJ2-3

cdr3_aa: CASSLEEGGRNNEQFF
v_call: TRBV5-1
j_call: TRBJ2-1

cdr3_aa: CASSIDTSGWSYNEQFF
v_call: TRBV19
j_call: TRBJ2-1

cdr3_aa: CSVEGTSGGRFTDTQYF
v_call: TRBV29-1
j_call: TRBJ2-3

cdr3_aa: CASSQERSIQRSPYEQYF
v_call: TRBV4-1
j_call: TRBJ2-7

cdr3_aa: CASSLGKLFF
v_call: TRBV5-1
j_call: TRBJ1-4

cdr3_aa: CATSATSGRANEQFF
v_call: TRBV15
j_call: TRBJ2-1

cdr3_aa: CASSYSRVAGAGEQFF
v_call: TRBV6-5
j_call: TRBJ2-1

cdr3_aa: CASSRDTTYEQYF
v_call: TRBV7-9
j_call: TRBJ2-7

cdr3_aa: CASSEVSYEQYF
v_call: TRBV10-1
j_call: TRBJ2-7

cdr3_aa: CASSLHGPALGQPQHF
v_call: TRBV12-3/TRBV12-4
j_call: TRBJ1-5

cdr3_aa: CASSLGTSNEQFF
v_call: TRBV7-9
j_call: TRBJ2-1

cdr3_aa: CASSRVLARGGLYGYTF
v_call: TRBV5-1
j_call: TRBJ1-2

cdr3_aa: CASSGGGGGPVVEQYF
v_call: TRBV9
j_call: TRBJ2-7

cdr3_aa: CASIPGSGGYEQYF
v_call: TRBV7-2
j_call: TRBJ2-7

cdr3_aa: CASRDNGNTEAFF
v_call: TRBV2
j_call: TRBJ1-1

cdr3_aa: CALRDTNTGELFF
v_call: TRBV11-3
j_call: TRBJ2-2

cdr3_aa: CASSLTGVADTQYF
v_call: TRBV5-1
j_call: TRBJ2-3

cdr3_aa: CSARTTAEAVF
v_call: TRBV20-1
j_call: TRBJ2-7